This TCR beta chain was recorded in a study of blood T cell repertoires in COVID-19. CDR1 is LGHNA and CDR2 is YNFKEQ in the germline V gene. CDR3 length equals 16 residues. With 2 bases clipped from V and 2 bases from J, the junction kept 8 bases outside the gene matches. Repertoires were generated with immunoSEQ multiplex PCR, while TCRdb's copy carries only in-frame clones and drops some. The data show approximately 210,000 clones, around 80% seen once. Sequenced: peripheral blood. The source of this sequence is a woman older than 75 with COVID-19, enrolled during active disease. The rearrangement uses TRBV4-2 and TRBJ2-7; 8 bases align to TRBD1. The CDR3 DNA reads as TGTGCCAGCAGCCAAAATACAGGGGGATTGACCTACGAGCAGTACTTC. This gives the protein CASSQNTGGLTYEQYF.